This T cell receptor (beta chain) was found in a study of cytomegalovirus exposure and HLA in healthy donors (dated by TCRdb to 2015 to 2018). A note on the overall study: An earlier analysis of some 620 of the donors reported under 300 Gb of sequence data and 100 million to 120 million unique TCR beta sequences obtained from about 180 million T cells. A later genetic analysis used genome-wide SNP genotypes for about 65% of the roughly 700 donors, treating that subset as a discovery cohort. To study patterns of TCR occurrence, a later analysis re-analyzed previously published TCR beta repertoires from hundreds of donors and added high-resolution HLA genotyping. Of the 350 to 450 genotyped donors, 65% to 90% were placed in the genetic ancestry cluster associated with self-reported Caucasian donors. The study combined high-throughput TCR immunosequencing, statistical association of individual TCRs with disease status, and machine learning to predict cytomegalovirus infection status. Typing coverage differed by locus: A, B, C, DRB1 and DQB1 were typed in about 629-630 donors, DQA1 in about 560, DPA1 in around 610, and DPB1 in roughly 450. Across some 400 genotyped donors of the cohort, an average of approximately 200,000 unique TCR beta nucleotide sequences per donor were sequenced, and 15% to 20% of those sequences were non-productive. Besides the first cohort of hundreds of subjects, a separate validation cohort made up of roughly 120 different subjects was used. Donor age, sex, ethnicity and CMV serostatus were compiled alongside the repertoire data. The later analysis used no new phenotypic data to find candidate immune exposures, relying instead on TCR beta sequences and their occurrence across donors. Using immunosequencing, the study profiled T cell repertoires from 500 to 800 subjects and related those repertoires to cytomegalovirus serostatus. Class I and class II HLA loci were covered by the typing at four-digit resolution. Roughly 5 DR-DQ haplotypes were treated as single units for association and clustering because of strong linkage in the cohort. Every discovery cohort repertoire had been produced on one sequencing platform. The aim of the study was to test whether cataloging public T cell receptors could identify signatures of past pathogen exposure. To decide whether each TCR beta V gene segment behaved as functional or pseudogenic, an earlier analysis of some 600 of the donors relied on high-throughput TCR beta sequencing. About 280 gigabases of sequencing data and around 90 million unique TCR sequences made up an early release that covered 640 HLA-typed donors.

The library was built by means of the immunoSEQ multiplex PCR assay. The multiplex PCR relied on a mix of 60 forward primers for TCR Vbeta segments and 13 reverse primers for TCR Jbeta segments. Amplification of the CDR3 region of rearranged TCR beta genes was performed with a multiplex PCR assay on genomic DNA. The amplified TCR beta libraries were sequenced on the Illumina HiSeq System as 87-base-pair reads. The source study handled its data this way. In a later analysis, some 80 million unique TCR beta chains were counted across the roughly 610 repertoires, and roughly 10 million of these chains were shared by at least two donors. A nearest-neighbor algorithm error-corrected the raw reads and collapsed the reads into unique sequences, merging closely related sequences to remove PCR and sequencing errors. CDR3 sequences were aligned to IMGT reference sequences to assign V, D and J gene segments. For a sequence to be retained, at least a six-nucleotide match to both a V gene segment and a J gene segment was required. A rearrangement counted as productive if the CDR3 had no stop codons and remained in frame with V and J, and every other rearrangement counted as non-productive. Following IMGT convention, CDR3 was defined as the stretch from the second conserved V-encoded cysteine to the conserved J-encoded phenylalanine. The earlier analysis of roughly 590 of the donors excluded any sequence lacking an unambiguous match to a single V gene segment. In an earlier analysis of about 590 of the donors, a V segment was called functional when productive rearrangements were above 56.7%, and segregating when the standard deviation between donors exceeded 5%. A statistical classification framework was developed to diagnose cytomegalovirus status using the catalog of TCR beta chain sequences. A later analysis assigned V and J genes by comparing TCR nucleotide sequences with IMGT/GENE-DB human TR gene sequences. In a later analysis, CDR3 sequences and most-parsimonious VDJ recombination scenarios were assigned using the TCRdist pipeline. In a later analysis, every TCR beta chain was defined by the combination of its CDR3 amino acid sequence and its V-gene family, and reads without a unique V-gene family were dropped. To address suspected cross-contamination and a sequencing artifact, a later analysis removed a few hundred highly shared, low-generation-probability nucleotide sequences. For each public chain, a later analysis derived a clonal expansion index from normalized ranks of inferred template counts within each repertoire. In a later analysis, generation probabilities were computed with a VDJ recombination model fitted to out-of-frame rearrangements, and the resulting probabilities were checked against IGoR. Hypergeometric tests were used in a later analysis to score TCR-TCR, TCR-HLA and TCR-CMV co-occurrence, with a repertoire-size bias correction applied to the TCR pairs. In a later analysis, false discovery rates were estimated by permuting HLA or CMV assignments 20 times. In a later analysis, co-occurring TCRs were grouped using DBSCAN, and TCRdist sequence similarity was added for clustering within HLA-allele-positive subsets. Repertoires with fewer than 30,000 or more than 120,000 public chains, plus five repertoires with anomalous nucleotide sharing, were excluded from co-occurrence clustering. The clones in this table, taken by TCRdb from immuneACCESS, are in-frame only. Not every clone is retained; where verified, under half of the shortfall comes from an unresolved V gene, and the cause of the rest is unknown. V, J and clone size derive from that table, while D and trimming were established from the DNA sequence. The sample profile shows around 120,000 clones; over 60% of them were found once. The ten biggest clones cover roughly 2.7% of the sample.

In total, approximately 700 healthy bone marrow donors made up the cohort. At the time of sampling, every cohort member was nominally healthy, though immune exposures that went unrecorded were likely present. Of the 670 or so cohort members, 250 to 300 had positive CMV serostatus and 350 to 450 had negative CMV serostatus, and CMV serostatus was not recorded for the donor. Every donor gave a peripheral blood sample, and the peripheral blood mononuclear cells from that sample were used for TCR beta sequencing. The Qiagen DNeasy Blood Extraction Kit was used to extract genomic DNA from the blood cell samples. In the case of this clone: Its cognate antigen has yet to be identified. Per-base qualities were not stored, and no clone one base away is much larger.

The germline V gene yields SGDLS for CDR1 and YYNGEE for CDR2. Trimming removed 7 bases from V and 1 base from J; the gene matches leave 10 bases unexplained. The CDR3 runs 16 residues from the cysteine to the phenylalanine. Only the CDR3 region is kept as DNA, spanning 48 bases read in frame from base 1. Study-wide findings and limitations: A later analysis found that HLA-associated TCR beta chains were more clonally expanded and had lower generation probabilities than equally common non-associated chains. In a later analysis, some 18,000 TCR beta sequences were associated with specific HLA alleles at a false discovery rate of 0.05. A further reported finding was that TCR beta sequences accurately predicted the HLA-A and HLA-B alleles for most subjects in the first cohort. The study listed 150 to 200 TCR beta chains as associated with cytomegalovirus. Assigning TCR associations to individual alleles was difficult when HLA alleles, especially DR and DQ, strongly co-occurred. HLA typing was unavailable for some donors at each locus, so association tests used only the typed subset. In a later analysis, the rate of TCR association differed among HLA loci, with DRB1 alleles having the most associated TCRs and HLA-C alleles having the fewest. A few of the identified cytomegalovirus-associated TCR beta chains were confirmed in vitro to be specific for cytomegalovirus antigens. Several of the top co-occurrence clusters appeared to be linked to parvovirus B19, influenza, CMV and Epstein-Barr virus, according to a later analysis. A later genetic analysis reported fewer N-insertions in productive TCRs among donors in an Asian-associated ancestry cluster than the approximately 670-donor mean. Most TCR sequences were observed very rarely across donors, whereas some public TCRs were present in many individuals. In a later genetic analysis, a missense DCLRE1C variant was associated with V-gene and J-gene trimming of TCR beta chains, and the association was replicated in an independent cohort. Linkage disequilibrium might explain the correlated functional status among segregating V segments, but an unknown experimental factor could not be excluded. The 87-base-pair reads could not distinguish some IMGT-functional V segments, including TRBV6-2 and TRBV6-3, so those segments were excluded. This cohort had only TCR beta chains sequenced, and the lack of alpha or paired-chain data limited which features could be detected. In an earlier analysis of approximately 590 of the donors, most TCR beta V segments appeared in productive rearrangements about 90% or about 30% of the time, broadly matching IMGT annotations. In both the original and validation cohorts, the classifier was reported to diagnose cytomegalovirus status with high specificity and sensitivity. It was suggested by the authors that the approach could potentially be generalized to other disease states and immunological phenotypes. Most CMV-associated TCR beta chains appeared to be HLA-restricted in a later analysis, and the HLA associations seemed to be driven largely by CMV exposure. A cluster of highly shared sequence variants was judged likely to be a technical artifact of the sequencing pipeline. Immune exposure information for the cohort was limited to CMV serostatus. Because counts were too low, seventeen rarely observed V segments, including chromosome 9 orphons, were left out of the earlier analysis of a few hundred of the donors. Sequencing depth was assumed to be roughly uniform across donors in the presence/absence analyses, though that assumption may not hold.

This TCR derives from a human donor in good health. Rearrangement joined TRBV9 to TRBJ2-3; 9 junctional bases match TRBD2. The sample was PBMCs. The CDR3 sequence is CASGPRGTSRTDTQYF. The DNA is as follows: TGTGCCAGCGGCCCTCGCGGGACTAGCCGCACAGATACGCAGTATTTT.